This record concerns one TCR beta chain sequence. The sample is drawn from a study of blood T cell repertoires in COVID-19. In the study overall: Donors in the United States, Italy and Spain gave samples during acute or convalescent COVID-19.

In the authors' workflow: Nucleated cell counts were estimated from reference gene primer amplification. Libraries were prepared by immunoSEQ multiplex PCR; TCRdb keeps only in-frame clonotypes and omits some of them. Clonal size and the V and J genes are those of that table, whereas D and trimming came from the DNA. The sample comprises about 200,000 clones, 80% of which are singletons, and 13% rests with the top ten. This CDR3 has 14 residues. The V end was cut by 6 bases, the J end by 6 bases, with 17 bases between. The V gene's germline CDR1 is MDHEN and CDR2 SYDVKM. Material for sequencing was peripheral blood. This chain links TRBV28 with TRBJ1-2; D not resolved. The TCR originated in a human donor in a cohort sampled during active COVID-19. The CDR3 nucleotides are TGTGCCAGCAGCTCCCCTGAGGGCCCGGATGGCTACACCTTC. It translates to CASSSPEGPDGYTF.